This T cell receptor (beta chain) is drawn from a study of T-cell reconstitution after alpha-beta-depleted transplantation in children. For TCRbeta, the library was prepared with unique molecular identifiers. TCRdb processed the PCR reads anew with MiXCR; each CDR3 protein has one entry. The sample holds about 230,000 distinct CDR3 sequences, around 11% seen once. The germline CDR1 and CDR2 sequences are DFQATT and SNEGSKA (reference sequence). This CDR3 is 12 amino acids long. V lost 0 bases, J lost 9 bases, and 9 bases lay in between. This clonotype has ten or more counts. The TCR was taken from a human donor who donated a stem cell graft to a child with acute lymphoblastic leukemia. The chain links TRBV20-1 to TRBJ1-5; D is ambiguous. The source material was PBMCs from the stem cell graft donor, sampled from the stem cell graft. The CDR3: CSARDRELPQHF. CDR3 in DNA: TGCAGTGCTAGAGATCGGGAGTTGCCCCAGCATTTT.